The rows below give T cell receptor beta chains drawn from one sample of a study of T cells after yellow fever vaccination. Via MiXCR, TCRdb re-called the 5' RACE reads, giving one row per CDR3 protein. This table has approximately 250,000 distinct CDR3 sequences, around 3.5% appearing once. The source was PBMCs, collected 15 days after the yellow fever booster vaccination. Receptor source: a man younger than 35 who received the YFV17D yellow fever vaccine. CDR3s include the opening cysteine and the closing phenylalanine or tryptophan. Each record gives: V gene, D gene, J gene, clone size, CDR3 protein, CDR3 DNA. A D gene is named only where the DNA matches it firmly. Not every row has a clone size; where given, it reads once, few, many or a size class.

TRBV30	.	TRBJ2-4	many	CAWMGAGNIQYF	TGTGCCTGGATGGGGGCAGGGAACATTCAGTACTTC
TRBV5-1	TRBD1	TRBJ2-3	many	CASSGDRNQDTQYF	TGCGCCAGCAGCGGGGACAGGAACCAAGATACGCAGTATTTT
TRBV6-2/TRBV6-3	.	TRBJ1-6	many	CASSRNRDGRYNSPLHF	TGTGCCAGCAGCCGAAATCGGGACGGACGCTATAATTCACCCCTCCACTTT
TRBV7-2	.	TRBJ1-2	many	CASSFDRLSGYTF	TGTGCCAGCAGCTTCGATAGACTCTCTGGCTACACCTTC
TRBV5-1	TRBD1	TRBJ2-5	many	CASSLAGDRGRKTQYF	TGCGCCAGCAGCTTGGCCGGCGACAGGGGGAGAAAGACCCAGTACTTC
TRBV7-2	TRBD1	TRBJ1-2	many	CASSLGWVRDSSSNYGYTF	TGTGCCAGCAGCTTAGGGTGGGTCCGGGACAGCAGCTCTAACTATGGCTACACCTTC
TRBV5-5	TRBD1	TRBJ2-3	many	CASRGGTGKNTDTQYF	TGTGCCAGCAGGGGAGGGACAGGGAAAAACACAGATACGCAGTATTTT
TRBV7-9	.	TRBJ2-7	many	CASSLGGTYEQYF	TGTGCCAGCAGCTTAGGCGGGACCTACGAGCAGTACTTC
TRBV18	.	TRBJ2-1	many	CASSPPSENEQFF	TGTGCCAGCTCACCGCCCTCGGAGAATGAGCAGTTCTTC
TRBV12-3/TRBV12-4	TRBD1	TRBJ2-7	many	CASSPGQTYYEQYF	TGTGCCAGCAGTCCGGGACAGACTTATTACGAGCAGTACTTC
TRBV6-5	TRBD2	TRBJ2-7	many	CASSYEAGGFYEQYF	TGTGCCAGCAGTTACGAAGCGGGGGGGTTCTACGAGCAGTACTTC
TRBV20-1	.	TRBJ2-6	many	CSAGRQRGANVLTF	TGCAGTGCAGGCCGGCAGAGGGGGGCCAACGTCCTGACTTTC
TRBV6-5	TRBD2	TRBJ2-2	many	CASRHSGGARTGELFF	TGTGCCAGCAGGCATAGCGGGGGGGCCAGGACCGGGGAGCTGTTTTTT
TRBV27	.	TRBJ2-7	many	CASSYGALYEQYF	TGTGCCAGCAGTTATGGGGCCCTCTACGAGCAGTACTTC
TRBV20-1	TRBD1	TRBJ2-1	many	CSAIGLRGEQFF	TGCAGTGCTATTGGCCTCAGGGGGGAGCAGTTCTTC
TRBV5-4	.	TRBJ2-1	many	CASTLVGANEQFF	TGTGCCAGCACCTTGGTAGGGGCCAACGAGCAGTTCTTC
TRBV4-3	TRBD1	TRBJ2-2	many	CASSRSGTGAFNTGELFF	TGCGCCAGCAGCCGATCCGGGACAGGGGCCTTCAACACCGGGGAGCTGTTTTTT
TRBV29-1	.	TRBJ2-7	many	CSVRPLDIYEQYF	TGCAGCGTTCGGCCCTTAGACATCTACGAGCAGTACTTC
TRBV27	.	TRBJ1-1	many	CASSSYPLDTEAFF	TGTGCCAGCAGCTCCTACCCCCTCGACACTGAAGCTTTCTTT
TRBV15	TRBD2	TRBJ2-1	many	CATRLAGVSYNEQFF	TGTGCCACCAGACTAGCGGGGGTCTCCTACAATGAGCAGTTCTTC
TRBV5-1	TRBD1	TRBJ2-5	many	CASSWDRRGTQYF	TGCGCCAGCAGCTGGGACAGGCGGGGGACCCAGTACTTC
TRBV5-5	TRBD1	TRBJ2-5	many	CASSLAAGTGLNHQETQYF	TGTGCCAGCAGCTTGGCCGCCGGGACAGGGTTAAACCACCAAGAGACCCAGTACTTC
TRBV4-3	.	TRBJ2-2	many	CASSDRQVRGTGELFF	TGCGCCAGCAGCGACCGACAGGTTCGCGGTACCGGGGAGCTGTTTTTT
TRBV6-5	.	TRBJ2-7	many	CASSYSARGRHEQYF	TGTGCCAGCAGTTACTCTGCGAGGGGCCGCCACGAGCAGTACTTC
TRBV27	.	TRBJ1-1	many	CASSLNGDTEAFF	TGTGCCAGCAGTTTAAATGGGGACACTGAAGCTTTCTTT
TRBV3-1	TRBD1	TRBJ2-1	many	CASSRTPGQGVLGTYNEQFF	TGTGCCAGCAGCCGGACCCCGGGACAGGGGGTTCTTGGCACCTACAATGAGCAGTTCTTC
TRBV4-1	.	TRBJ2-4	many	CASSQGGAKNIQYF	TGCGCCAGCAGCCAAGGGGGGGCCAAAAACATTCAGTACTTC
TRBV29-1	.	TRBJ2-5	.	CSEVRYGETQYF	TGCAGCGAGGTCCGATACGGAGAGACCCAGTACTTC
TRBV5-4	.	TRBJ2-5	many	CASSFSSLYQETQYF	TGTGCCAGCAGCTTTTCATCACTGTACCAAGAGACCCAGTACTTC
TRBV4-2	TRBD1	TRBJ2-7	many	CASSPGTGDEQYF	TGTGCCAGCAGCCCCGGGACAGGGGACGAGCAGTACTTC
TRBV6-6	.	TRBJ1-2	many	CASSYLVGYTF	TGTGCCAGCAGTTATCTCGTCGGCTACACCTTC
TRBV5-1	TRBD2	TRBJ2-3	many	CASSLAGTSGAWDTQYF	TGCGCCAGCAGCTTGGCCGGGACTAGCGGCGCATGGGATACGCAGTATTTT
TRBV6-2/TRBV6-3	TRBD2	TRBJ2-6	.	CASFRGDSGANVLTF	TGTGCCAGCTTTCGGGGGGACTCTGGGGCCAACGTCCTGACTTTC
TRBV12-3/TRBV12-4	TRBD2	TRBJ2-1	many	CASVAGIAYNEQFF	TGTGCCAGCGTAGCGGGGATAGCCTACAATGAGCAGTTCTTC
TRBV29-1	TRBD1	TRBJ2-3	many	CSVEDQQGADTQYF	TGCAGCGTTGAAGATCAACAGGGGGCAGATACGCAGTATTTT
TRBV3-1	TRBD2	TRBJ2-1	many	CASSLLAEAYNEQFF	TGTGCCAGCAGCCTTCTAGCGGAGGCCTACAATGAGCAGTTCTTC
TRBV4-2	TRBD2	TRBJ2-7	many	CASSLSLLAGRSGEQYF	TGTGCCAGCAGCCTATCCCTACTAGCGGGGCGGTCAGGGGAGCAGTACTTC
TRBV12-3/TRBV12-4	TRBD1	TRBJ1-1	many	CASSLYRGVGTEAFF	TGTGCCAGCAGTTTGTACAGGGGAGTAGGAACTGAAGCTTTCTTT
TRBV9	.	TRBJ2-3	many	CASSVLSTDTQYF	TGTGCCAGCAGCGTACTGAGCACAGATACGCAGTATTTT
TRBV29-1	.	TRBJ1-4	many	CSVEGRGDNEKLFF	TGCAGCGTTGAAGGCAGGGGAGATAATGAAAAACTGTTTTTT
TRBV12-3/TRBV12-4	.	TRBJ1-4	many	CASRRGGTHEKLFF	TGTGCCAGCCGAAGGGGAGGGACCCATGAAAAACTGTTTTTT
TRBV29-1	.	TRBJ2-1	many	CSVEGPKYPWTANNEQFF	TGCAGCGTTGAGGGTCCCAAATATCCATGGACAGCCAACAATGAGCAGTTCTTC
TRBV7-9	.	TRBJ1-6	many	CASTPTALGSPLHF	TGTGCCAGCACCCCTACGGCTCTGGGTTCACCCCTCCACTTT
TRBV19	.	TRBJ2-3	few	CASSFYSSTDTQYF	TGTGCCAGTAGTTTTTATTCTAGCACAGATACGCAGTATTTT
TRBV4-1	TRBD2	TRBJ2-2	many	CASRGTIGELFF	TGCGCCAGCAGAGGGACTATCGGGGAGCTGTTTTTT
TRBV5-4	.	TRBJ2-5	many	CASMQDFQETQYF	TGTGCCAGCATGCAGGACTTCCAAGAGACCCAGTACTTC
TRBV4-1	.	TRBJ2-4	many	CATSGAGFLAKNIQYF	TGCGCCACCTCGGGTGCGGGCTTTCTGGCCAAAAACATTCAGTACTTC
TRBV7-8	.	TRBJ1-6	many	CASSLSVFVQGRPLHF	TGTGCCAGCAGCTTAAGCGTTTTTGTTCAGGGAAGACCCCTCCACTTT
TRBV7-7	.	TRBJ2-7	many	CASSLAVGYEQYF	TGTGCCAGCAGCTTAGCGGTGGGCTACGAGCAGTACTTC
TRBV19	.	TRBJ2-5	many	CASGALGGGQETQYF	TGTGCCAGTGGTGCTCTGGGAGGGGGGCAAGAGACCCAGTACTTC
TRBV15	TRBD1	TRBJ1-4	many	CATSRDDAGGEGKLFF	TGTGCCACCAGCAGAGATGATGCAGGGGGGGAAGGAAAACTGTTTTTT
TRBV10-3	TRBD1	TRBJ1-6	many	CAISGSGQANSPLHF	TGTGCCATCAGTGGTTCGGGACAGGCAAATTCACCCCTCCACTTT
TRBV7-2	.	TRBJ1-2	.	CASSLVSSGSGYTF	TGTGCCAGCAGCTTAGTTTCCTCAGGTTCGGGCTACACCTTC
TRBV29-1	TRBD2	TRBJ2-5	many	CSVEGTSGGETQYF	TGCAGCGTTGAGGGGACTAGCGGGGGGGAGACCCAGTACTTC
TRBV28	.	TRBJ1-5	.	CASSGGTIDQPQHF	TGTGCCAGCAGTGGGGGGACAATAGATCAGCCCCAGCATTTT
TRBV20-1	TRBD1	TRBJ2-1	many	CSARGTGGRYNEQFF	TGCAGTGCTAGGGGAACAGGGGGACGATACAATGAGCAGTTCTTC
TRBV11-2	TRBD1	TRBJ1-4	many	CASSSQGTAPGLFF	TGTGCCAGCAGCTCCCAGGGGACAGCCCCAGGACTGTTTTTT
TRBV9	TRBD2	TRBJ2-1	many	CASSYSISGLAGTEQFF	TGTGCCAGCAGCTACTCCATTTCGGGACTAGCGGGCACTGAGCAGTTCTTC
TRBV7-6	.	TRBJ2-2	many	CASSGVPLGAGELFF	TGTGCCAGCAGCGGTGTTCCCTTAGGGGCCGGGGAGCTGTTTTTT